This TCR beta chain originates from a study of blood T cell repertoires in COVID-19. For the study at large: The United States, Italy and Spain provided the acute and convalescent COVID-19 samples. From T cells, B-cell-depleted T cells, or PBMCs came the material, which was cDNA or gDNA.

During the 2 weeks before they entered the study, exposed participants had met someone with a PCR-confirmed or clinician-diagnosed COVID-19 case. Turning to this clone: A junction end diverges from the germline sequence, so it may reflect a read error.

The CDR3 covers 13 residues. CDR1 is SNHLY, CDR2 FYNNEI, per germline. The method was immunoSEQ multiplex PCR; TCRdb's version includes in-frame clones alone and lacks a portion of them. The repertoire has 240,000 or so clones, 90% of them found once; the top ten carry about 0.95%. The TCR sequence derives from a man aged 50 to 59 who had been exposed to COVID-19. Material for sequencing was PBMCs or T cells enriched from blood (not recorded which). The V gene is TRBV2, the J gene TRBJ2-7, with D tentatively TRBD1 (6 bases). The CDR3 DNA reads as TGTGCCAGCAGCGCAATAATACAGGGTACAAAATTCTTC. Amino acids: CASSAIIQGTKFF.